These 32 T cell receptor beta chains share one sample of origin, sequenced in a study of follicular helper T cells after annual influenza vaccination. Repertoires were generated with immunoSEQ multiplex PCR, while TCRdb's copy carries only in-frame clones and drops some. The sample consists of some 7,000 clones, 82% of them appearing once. Time point defined: 2015-2016 season, 7 days after influenza vaccination. Sequenced material: CXCR5- memory CD4+ T cells sorted from blood, taken 7 days after influenza vaccination. These receptors all stem from an adult who received the influenza vaccine.

This clone appeared a single time. The V call is TRBV19, the J call TRBJ1-2; D unclear. CDR1 is LNHDA and CDR2 is SQIVND in the germline V gene (reference sequence). V lost 3 bases and J lost 0, with 11 bases in between. This CDR3 has 15 amino acids. The CDR3 DNA follows: TGTGCCAGTAGTATCATAGGGAGTTCTAACTATGGCTACACCTTC. Residues: CASSIIGSSNYGYTF.

V usage is TRBV7-3 and J usage is TRBJ2-3; 10 bases align to TRBD2. CDR1 and CDR2 from the germline V gene are SGHTA and FQGTGA. V gave up 5 bases and J gave up 12 bases; unmatched junction bases: 11. This CDR3 contains 14 residues. CDR3 in DNA: TGTGCCAGCAGCCATCCTCCGGGACTAGCGATCCAGTATTTT. Protein: CASSHPPGLAIQYF. The whole variable domain, filled in from reference TRBV7-3 and TRBJ2-3, reads GAGVSQTPSNKVTEKGKYVELRCDPISGHTALYWYRQSLGQGPEFLIYFQGTGAADDSGLPNDRFFAVRPEGSVSTLKIQRTERGDSAVYLCASSHPPGLAIQYFGPGTRLTVL.

The V and J genes are TRBV14 and TRBJ2-3; TRBD2 matches at 7 bases. The CDR3 is made up of 14 amino acids. CDR1 SGHDN and CDR2 FVKESK come from the germline V gene. V dropped 3 bases and J dropped 7; count of bases not matched to a gene: 7. CDR3 nucleotides: TGTGCCAGCAGCCATGGTAGCGGGCGATATACGCAGTATTTT. Amino acid sequence: CASSHGSGRYTQYF. Full variable domain (missing parts from reference TRBV14 and TRBJ2-3): EAGVTQFPSHSVIEKGQTVTLRCDPISGHDNLYWYRRVMGKEIKFLLHFVKESKQDESGMPNNRFLAERTGGTYSTLKVQPAELEDSGVYFCASSHGSGRYTQYFGPGTRLTVL.

This clone was seen only once. This chain connects TRBV6-5 to TRBJ1-1; no firm D call. V was pared by 0 bases and J by 9 bases, with 20 bases between. CDR1 and CDR2 from the germline V gene are MNHEY and SVGAGI. The CDR3 runs to 16 residues. CDR3 nucleotides: TGTGCCAGCAGTTACTCCGTGGCAGGCTCCACCTATAAAGCTTTCTTT. This encodes CASSYSVAGSTYKAFF.

This clone was seen a few times. The chain joins TRBV4-2 to TRBJ2-1, with D possibly TRBD2 on 5 matching bases. This CDR3 comprises 15 residues. Trimming cost V 3 bases and J 4 bases, with 13 bases left between them. The germline V gene has CDR1 LGHNA and CDR2 YNFKEQ. CDR3 sequence reads: CASSHPDERYNEQFF. The CDR3 DNA sequence: TGTGCCAGCAGCCATCCTGATGAGCGGTACAATGAGCAGTTCTTC.

The chain carries TRBV15 and TRBJ2-4, with D perhaps TRBD1 or TRBD2 (6 bases each). This CDR3 contains 16 residues. V was cut by 5 bases and J by 1 base, with 15 bases left in between. Looked up from germline, CDR1 is LNHNV and CDR2 is YYDKDF (reference sequence). The CDR3 loop is CATSLEGGAAKNIQYF. As DNA, the CDR3 is TGTGCCACCAGCCTGGAGGGGGGCGCGGCCAAAAACATTCAGTACTTC.

The V gene is TRBV7-2, the J gene TRBJ2-5; D remains ambiguous. Per germline, CDR1 SGHTA and CDR2 FQGNSA. The CDR3 sequence is 14 residues long. Deletions cut 2 bases from V and 5 bases from J, with 12 bases between. CDR3 sequence: CASSLYEGRETQYF. The CDR3 region has the DNA TGTGCCAGCAGCTTATACGAAGGACGGGAGACCCAGTACTTC.

V is TRBV27 and J is TRBJ2-5; D gene unclear. The CDR3 contains 15 residues. V dropped 3 bases and J dropped 5 bases, with 16 bases sitting between them. Per the germline V gene, CDR1 is MNHEY and CDR2 is SMNVEV (reference sequence). CDR3 residues: CASSFSPPIRETQYF. The CDR3 DNA sequence: TGTGCCAGCAGTTTTTCACCACCGATTAGGGAGACCCAGTACTTC.

This clone was seen a handful of times. The CDR3 bases are TGTGCCAGCAGTTACTCGAGGGGTACGAACTATGGCTACACCTTC. Protein sequence: CASSYSRGTNYGYTF. The chain combines TRBV6-6 with TRBJ1-2; D is possibly TRBD1 (5 bases). The CDR3 is made up of 15 amino acids. Germline V gives CDR1 MNHNY, CDR2 SVGAGI (reference sequence). V was cut by 0 bases and J by 2 bases, with 10 bases left in between.

This chain joins TRBV19 and TRBJ2-3; D gene uncertain. In germline, CDR1 is LNHDA, CDR2 SQIVND (reference sequence). Trimming pared 4 bases from V and 8 bases from J, leaving 7 bases between. The CDR3 length is 11 residues. The CDR3 reads CASSSHLTQYF. As DNA, the CDR3 is TGTGCCAGTAGTAGTCACCTTACGCAGTATTTT. Drawing the rest from reference TRBV19 and TRBJ2-3, the complete variable domain is DGGITQSPKYLFRKEGQNVTLSCEQNLNHDAMYWYRQDPGQGLRLIYYSQIVNDFQKGDIAEGYSVSREKKESFPLTVTSAQKNPTAFYLCASSSHLTQYFGPGTRLTVL.

This clone was seen only a few times. This chain links TRBV27 with TRBJ2-7, with 10 nucleotides matching TRBD2. Germline lookup yields CDR1 MNHEY and CDR2 SMNVEV (reference sequence). V shed 5 bases, J shed 6 bases, and the junction held 7 bases outside the gene matches. The CDR3 runs to 14 residues. The CDR3: CASSRLAGSAEQYF. In nucleotides, the CDR3 is TGTGCCAGCAGTCGACTAGCGGGTTCCGCCGAGCAGTACTTC.

The rearrangement joins TRBV6-6 to TRBJ2-1; D unresolved. This CDR3 comprises 12 residues. Germline V gene data show CDR1 as MNHNY and CDR2 as SVGAGI (reference sequence). The V end was cut by 5 bases, the J end by 4 bases, with 6 bases between. The CDR3 bases are TGTGCCAGCAGTAACCCATACAATGAGCAGTTCTTC. Its protein is CASSNPYNEQFF.

This chain links TRBV29-1 with TRBJ2-4; 8 nucleotides align to TRBD1. Germline V gene lookup returns CDR1 SQVTM and CDR2 ANQGSEA. This CDR3 is built from 12 residues. The ends lost 6 bases at V and 13 bases at J; junction bases unmatched: 11. The CDR3 loop is CSVRTGIGGQYF. CDR3 sequence (DNA): TGCAGCGTCCGGACAGGGATTGGTGGGCAGTACTTC.

This clone was observed a single time. This chain joins TRBV5-1 and TRBJ2-3; 7 nucleotides line up with TRBD2. After removal of 4 bases from V and 2 bases from J, the junction contained 10 bases not matched to a gene. CDR3 length: 16 amino acids. Germline CDR1 SGHRS, CDR2 YFSETQ. The CDR3 loop reads CASSPLAVSFTDTQYF. The CDR3 DNA reads TGCGCCAGCAGCCCCCTAGCGGTTTCTTTCACAGATACGCAGTATTTT.

The chain is built from TRBV5-6 and TRBJ2-3, with TRBD2 matching over 10 bases. The junction had 6 bases not matched to a gene; V was cut back by 4 bases and J by 1 base. Germline values: CDR1 SGHDT, CDR2 YYEEEE. The CDR3 runs to 16 residues. The DNA of the CDR3 is TGTGCCAGCAGCCAGCCTGGGACTAGCGGCACAGATACGCAGTATTTT. Protein: CASSQPGTSGTDTQYF.

The chain is built from TRBV30 and TRBJ1-5, with a tentative D call TRBD1 (5 bases). The germline V gene has CDR1 GTSNPN and CDR2 SVGIG (reference sequence). Trimming removed 3 bases from V and 3 bases from J, with 9 bases in between. This CDR3 is 13 amino acids long. The CDR3 DNA follows: TGTGCCTGGAGCGGGGGGGACAATCAGCCCCAGCATTTT. It specifies CAWSGGDNQPQHF.

This chain links TRBV29-1 with TRBJ2-1; 8 nucleotides line up with TRBD2. The V and J ends lost 7 bases and 4 bases, in that order; junction bases with no gene match: 6. The CDR3 contains 13 residues. From germline, CDR1 is SQVTM and CDR2 ANQGSEA. In nucleotides, the CDR3 is TGCAGCGCTTCCGGGACTAGATACAATGAGCAGTTCTTC. Translation: CSASGTRYNEQFF.

The rearrangement links TRBV6-5 to TRBJ1-1; maybe TRBD1 (5 bases). Trimming took 0 bases from V and 0 from J, leaving 11 bases between them. This CDR3 region has 16 residues. Germline V gene lookup returns CDR1 MNHEY and CDR2 SVGAGI. In DNA, the CDR3 is TGTGCCAGCAGTTACTCACGACAGACCTTGAACACTGAAGCTTTCTTT. This encodes CASSYSRQTLNTEAFF.

The chain has TRBV7-6 and TRBJ1-1; weak D call: TRBD1 (6 bases). This CDR3 spans 13 amino acids. Germline CDR1 SGHVS, CDR2 FNYEAQ. The germline V and J ends were trimmed by 8 bases and 1 base, with 11 bases remaining between them. This CDR3 reads CASGGAPNTEAFF. CDR3 nucleotides: TGTGCCAGCGGGGGGGCCCCGAACACTGAAGCTTTCTTT.

V gene TRBV5-1 combines with J gene TRBJ1-4; the D gene is possibly TRBD1 (6 bases). The CDR3 is made up of 15 amino acids. The germline V and J ends were trimmed by 3 bases and 0 bases, with 9 bases remaining between them. Germline assignment: CDR1 SGHRS and CDR2 YFSETQ. The DNA for the CDR3 is TGCGCCAGCAGCTCCCGGACAGCAACTAATGAAAAACTGTTTTTT. Protein: CASSSRTATNEKLFF.

The CDR3 loop reads CASSFGPTETQYF. Here the CDR3 DNA reads TGTGCCAGCAGCTTTGGACCAACAGAGACCCAGTACTTC. The V gene is TRBV7-9, the J gene TRBJ2-5; no reliable D call. The CDR3 consists of 13 residues. The germline V and J ends were trimmed by 3 bases and 4 bases, with 9 bases remaining between them. The germline V gene has CDR1 SEHNR and CDR2 FQNEAQ (reference sequence).

This chain uses TRBV19 with TRBJ1-5; 7 bases map to TRBD1. This CDR3 contains 14 residues. The V gene's germline CDR1 is LNHDA and CDR2 SQIVND (reference sequence). With V trimmed by 6 bases and J by 1 base, 3 bases remained unmatched. CDR3 amino acids: CASRIQGSNQPQHF. The CDR3 DNA sequence: TGTGCCAGTAGGATACAGGGGAGCAATCAGCCCCAGCATTTT.

This clone appeared a single time. The V call is TRBV20-1, the J call TRBJ2-2; D gene ambiguous. The length of the CDR3 is 11 residues. CDR1 DFQATT and CDR2 SNEGSKA come from the germline V gene (reference sequence). Trimming cost V 3 bases and J 11 bases, with 10 bases left between them. The CDR3 region is CSASPRDELFF. The CDR3 bases are TGCAGTGCTAGCCCCCGCGATGAGCTGTTTTTT.

This chain uses TRBV28 with TRBJ1-5; maybe TRBD1 (5 bases). V was trimmed by 8 bases and J by 3 bases, leaving 11 bases between them. This CDR3 has 13 amino acids. Germline-derived CDR1 and CDR2 are MDHEN and SYDVKM. CDR3 region: CASGDGLNQPQHF. The CDR3 nucleotides read TGTGCCAGCGGGGACGGTCTCAATCAGCCCCAGCATTTT.

The V gene is TRBV5-5, the J gene TRBJ2-2; 8 bases are shared with TRBD1. The CDR3 contains 15 residues. J lost 2 bases, V lost 4 bases, and 4 bases had no gene match. Per germline, CDR1 SGHKS and CDR2 YYEKEE (reference sequence). CDR3 in amino acids: CASSPRGRNTGELFF. The CDR3 DNA follows: TGTGCCAGCAGCCCCAGGGGGCGCAACACCGGGGAGCTGTTTTTT.

The V call is TRBV4-2, the J call TRBJ2-3; tentatively, D is TRBD1 (5 bases). The V gene lost 0 bases and the J gene lost 0 bases, with 7 bases spanning the gap. Germline CDR1 LGHNA, CDR2 YNFKEQ. The CDR3 is 15 residues long. The CDR3 coding sequence is TGTGCCAGCAGCCAAGAGACAGTTAGCACAGATACGCAGTATTTT. Residues: CASSQETVSTDTQYF.

This rearrangement joins TRBV6-1 to TRBJ2-7; TRBD1 agrees at 8 bases. This CDR3 has 14 amino acids. V lost 6 bases, J lost 3 bases, and 7 bases stayed unmatched. CDR1 and CDR2 (germline): MNHNS, SASEGT. The CDR3 DNA sequence: TGTGCCAGCAGCTCCGGGACAGGACGCTACGAGCAGTACTTC. Its protein is CASSSGTGRYEQYF.

The chain carries TRBV7-6 and TRBJ2-7; either TRBD1 or TRBD2 may fit D (5 bases each). The germline V gene has CDR1 SGHVS and CDR2 FNYEAQ. V lost 2 bases to trimming and J lost 0 bases, with 11 bases between them. This CDR3 region has 15 residues. The CDR3 region is CASSLLGDVSYEQYF. The DNA for the CDR3 is TGTGCCAGCAGCTTATTGGGGGACGTCTCCTACGAGCAGTACTTC.

The V call is TRBV7-8, the J call TRBJ2-7; D remains ambiguous. With 1 base removed from V and 3 bases from J, the gap between germline ends came to 10 bases. Germline lookup yields CDR1 SGHVS and CDR2 FQNEAQ. The CDR3 covers 14 residues. The CDR3 sequence is CASSLGVGNYEQYF. The DNA of the CDR3 is TGTGCCAGCAGCTTAGGGGTGGGAAACTACGAGCAGTACTTC.

V is TRBV11-3 and J is TRBJ2-5; 10 nucleotides line up with TRBD2. This CDR3 comprises 16 residues. Looked up from germline, CDR1 is SGHNT and CDR2 is YENEEA. Germline trimming cut 2 bases from V and 5 bases from J; bases unmatched to any gene: 8. For the CDR3, the DNA is TGTGCCAGCAGCTTAAGGACTAGCGGTAGTGTTGAGACCCAGTACTTC. Its protein is CASSLRTSGSVETQYF.

CDR3 nucleotides: TGTGCCAGCAGCTTGGCCCGGGGGAGGGCCATGATGAACACTGAAGCTTTCTTT. The encoded protein is CASSLARGRAMMNTEAFF. This chain links TRBV5-6 with TRBJ1-1; TRBD1 is a possible D gene (5 bases). The CDR3 length is 18 residues. CDR1 is SGHDT, CDR2 YYEEEE, per germline. V lost 0 bases to trimming and J lost 0 bases, with 18 bases between them.

This clone came up once. This rearrangement joins TRBV6-5 to TRBJ1-1; 7 bases are shared with TRBD1. The germline V gene has CDR1 MNHEY and CDR2 SVGAGI. The length of the CDR3 is 16 residues. J gave up 4 bases and V 0 bases, and 8 bases lay outside the gene matches. CDR3 nucleotide sequence: TGTGCCAGCAGTTACTCTTTTGGTTCAGGGGGCACTGAAGCTTTCTTT. Residues: CASSYSFGSGGTEAFF.